Below, one T cell receptor (beta chain) is given with its context. In the same sample, other DNA sequences code for this CDR3. How the authors handled the data: Scientists estimated how many nucleated cells there were by amplifying reference gene primers. Repertoires were generated with immunoSEQ multiplex PCR, while TCRdb's copy carries only in-frame clones and drops some. V and J calls and clone size follow that table, whereas D and trimming were derived from the DNA. The sample consists of about 130,000 clones, roughly 83% of them appearing once. Enrolled during active infection, Seattle patients were then followed longitudinally. The CDR3 runs to 14 residues. Per the germline V gene, CDR1 is MDHEN and CDR2 is SYDVKM. V was clipped by 4 bases and J by 2 bases; unmatched bases: 4. The sample is drawn from a study of blood T cell repertoires in COVID-19. Study-level information: The United States, Italy and Spain supplied acute and convalescent COVID-19 samples. PBMCs, B-cell-depleted T cells, or T cells were the source of the cDNA or gDNA that made up the material.

The sample taken for sequencing was peripheral blood. The rearrangement links TRBV28 to TRBJ1-1, with 7 bases aligning to TRBD1. This TCR was recovered from a woman aged 70-85 years with COVID-19, enrolled during active disease. CDR3: CASSSGQPNTEAFF. The CDR3, as DNA: TGTGCCAGCAGTTCGGGACAGCCCAACACTGAAGCTTTCTTT. The complete variable domain, with remaining parts taken from reference TRBV28 and TRBJ1-1, reads DVKVTQSSRYLVKRTGEKVFLECVQDMDHENMFWYRQDPGLGLRLIYFSYDVKMKEKGDIPEGYSVSREKKERFSLILESASTNQTSMYLCASSSGQPNTEAFFGQGTRLTVV.